This TCR beta chain was sequenced during a study of blood T cell repertoires in COVID-19. Study-wide context: T cells, B-cell-depleted T cells, or PBMCs provided the cDNA or gDNA that served as material.

This table comes from immunoSEQ multiplex PCR, and its TCRdb copy is limited to in-frame clones, with some not included. The data contain roughly 250,000 clones, approximately 86% of them singletons. Germline V lookup: CDR1 SGHNT, CDR2 YYREEE (reference sequence). The V segment lost 4 bases and the J segment 8 bases; nucleotides outside the gene matches: 14. CDR3 size: 16 residues. This receptor was taken from a young woman with acute or convalescent COVID-19. The sequencing input was peripheral blood. The chain uses TRBV5-4 and TRBJ1-2, with 10 bases matching TRBD1. CDR3 protein: CASSPRDRGRHGGYTF. CDR3 coding DNA: TGTGCCAGCAGCCCGAGGGACAGGGGAAGACATGGAGGCTACACCTTC.